Listed here is a single T cell receptor (beta chain). Trimming at V came to 0 bases and at J to 2 bases, leaving 6 bases not matched to a gene. The CDR3 is made up of 17 amino acids. The table came from immunoSEQ multiplex PCR; TCRdb's copy has only in-frame clones and leaves some out. The sample has approximately 35,000 clones, 95% to 97% seen once. On average about 100,000 T cells per donor were immunosequenced. This sample is drawn from a study of T cells in tuberculosis. Study-level information: This South African cohort compared adolescents with or without latent tuberculosis against adults with active tuberculosis.

The sample taken for sequencing was PBMCs. The receptor was derived from a donor aged 10 to 29 with latent tuberculosis or without tuberculosis infection. The rearrangement uses TRBV23-1 and TRBJ1-5; 8 bases map to TRBD1. TRBV23-1 is labeled an ORF, and its function is uncertain. CDR3: CASSQSAGGTCNQPQHF. The CDR3 DNA follows: TGCGCCAGCAGTCAATCGGCAGGGGGCACGTGCAATCAGCCCCAGCATTTT.